These 32 T cell receptor beta chains share one sample of origin, sequenced in a study of cytomegalovirus exposure and HLA in healthy donors. Here immunoSEQ multiplex PCR was the method, and the copy in TCRdb shows in-frame clones only, minus some. The sample holds hundreds of thousands of clones; roughly 89% are singletons and the top ten take 0.83%. Material for sequencing was PBMCs. The receptor source for this set is a woman between 18 and 29 years old in good health and CMV-seronegative.

This chain uses TRBV4-1 with TRBJ1-4; TRBD1 might be the D (6 bases). CDR1 is MGHRA and CDR2 is YSYEKL in the germline V gene. V was trimmed by 3 bases and J by 5 bases, leaving 19 bases between them. The length of the CDR3 is 17 residues. The CDR3 here is CASSQGLRTARNEKLFF. The CDR3 nucleotides are TGCGCCAGCAGCCAGGGTTTAAGGACAGCTCGCAATGAAAAACTGTTTTTT.

The genes are TRBV4-1 and TRBJ1-5; D is undetermined. This CDR3 spans 15 amino acids. V lost 3 bases to trimming and J lost 0 bases, with 9 bases between them. Germline V gene lookup returns CDR1 MGHRA and CDR2 YSYEKL. The CDR3 DNA reads as TGCGCCAGCAGCCATCGGTCAGGTAGCAATCAGCCCCAGCATTTT. Amino acids: CASSHRSGSNQPQHF.

This chain joins TRBV18 and TRBJ1-2, with D possibly matching TRBD1 (6 bases). Germline V CDR1 and CDR2: KGHSH, LQKENI. The V and J ends lost 2 bases and 4 bases respectively, with 20 bases between them. There are 17 residues in the CDR3. CDR3 residues: CASSPFSPQQGLYGYTF. In DNA form, the CDR3 reads TGTGCCAGCTCACCATTTTCCCCTCAACAGGGTCTCTATGGCTACACCTTC.

V gene TRBV21-1 combines with J gene TRBJ1-5; the tabulated D call, TRBD1, remains unverified against the DNA. TRBV21-1 is recorded as a pseudogene. The CDR3 sequence is 16 residues long. The CDR3 is CASSKGYRVSLMPQHF. The CDR3 DNA follows: TGTGCCAGCAGCAAAGGTTACAGGGTATCATTGATGCCCCAGCATTTT.

CDR3 in amino acids: CASSYHGGEQFF. In DNA, the CDR3 is TGTGCCAGCAGTTACCACGGAGGGGAGCAGTTCTTC. V gene TRBV6-5 combines with J gene TRBJ2-1, with D possibly being TRBD2 (6 bases). CDR1 and CDR2 from the germline V gene are MNHEY and SVGAGI. Trimming took off 2 bases at V and 10 bases at J, with 9 bases between the two ends. The CDR3 contains 12 residues.

This chain joins TRBV4-1 and TRBJ1-3; maybe TRBD1 (5 bases). The V gene's germline CDR1 is MGHRA and CDR2 YSYEKL. The CDR3 spans 14 residues. V lost 1 base, J lost 8 bases, and 12 bases lay in between. The CDR3 here is CASSQARQGDTIYF. The CDR3 coding sequence is TGCGCCAGCAGCCAAGCTAGACAAGGGGACACCATATATTTT.

V is TRBV19 and J is TRBJ2-7; tentative D call: TRBD2 (6 bases). The CDR3 is made up of 14 amino acids. The V gene lost 1 base and the J gene lost 5 bases, with 12 bases spanning the gap. Germline V gene lookup returns CDR1 LNHDA and CDR2 SQIVND (reference sequence). The CDR3 region has the DNA TGTGCCAGTAGTATAGCCCCCCGCGGGGACGAGCAGTACTTC. Amino acid sequence: CASSIAPRGDEQYF.

The chain has TRBV6-6 and TRBJ1-1; D is unclear. The CDR3 loop spans 13 amino acids. Germline assignment: CDR1 MNHNY and CDR2 SVGAGI (reference sequence). The V end lost 5 bases, the J end lost 0 bases, and 7 bases lay between the germline ends. CDR3 region: CASSPSLNTEAFF. The CDR3 coding sequence is TGTGCCAGCAGTCCAAGCCTGAACACTGAAGCTTTCTTT.

V gene TRBV18 combines with J gene TRBJ1-1, with 8 bases aligning to TRBD1. Looked up from germline, CDR1 is KGHSH and CDR2 is LQKENI. With 1 base clipped from V and 1 base from J, the junction kept 8 bases outside the gene matches. The CDR3 is 17 amino acids. The CDR3 DNA reads TGTGCCAGCTCACCACGGCGGGCAGGGGGCGCGAACACTGAAGCTTTCTTT. This codes for CASSPRRAGGANTEAFF.

The rearrangement uses TRBV6-6 and TRBJ2-1, with D perhaps TRBD2 (6 bases). Per germline, CDR1 MNHNY and CDR2 SVGAGI (reference sequence). The length of the CDR3 is 14 residues. Trimming removed 6 bases from V and 3 bases from J, with 12 bases in between. The CDR3 reads CASSPPGGYNEQFF. The CDR3 nucleotides are TGTGCCAGCAGCCCCCCCGGGGGCTACAATGAGCAGTTCTTC.

The chain couples TRBV10-3 to TRBJ2-3, with 11 bases aligning to TRBD2. Trimming cost V 0 bases and J 5 bases; bases outside gene matches: 7. Germline V CDR1 and CDR2: ENHRY, SYGVKD. The CDR3 runs 17 residues. CDR3 bases: TGTGCCATCAGTGAGTCAGAACTAGCGGGAGAGCGAGATACGCAGTATTTT. This encodes CAISESELAGERDTQYF.

The rearrangement links TRBV2 to TRBJ1-4; D gene ambiguous. Germline lookup yields CDR1 SNHLY and CDR2 FYNNEI. The ends were cut back, 2 bases at V and 6 bases at J, with 13 bases in the middle. This CDR3 has 15 amino acids. CDR3 in DNA: TGTGCCAGCAGTGAACCCGCGAGACACGATGAAAAACTGTTTTTT. Translated, it gives CASSEPARHDEKLFF.

The chain employs TRBV29-1 and TRBJ1-2; perhaps TRBD1 as D (5 bases). The CDR3 contains 14 residues. Between the trimmed V and J ends, which lost 2 bases and 4 bases, there was a span of 14 bases. Germline CDR1 is SQVTM and CDR2 is ANQGSEA. CDR3 sequence: CSVEFAGLSYGYTF. As DNA, the CDR3 is TGCAGCGTTGAATTCGCAGGGTTAAGCTATGGCTACACCTTC.

This rearrangement joins TRBV2 to TRBJ2-5; TRBD2 aligns across 9 bases. The CDR3 length is 15 residues. V trimming: 4 bases; J trimming: 4 bases; junction bases outside the gene matches: 7. The V gene's germline CDR1 is SNHLY and CDR2 FYNNEI. CDR3 amino acids: CASSASTSGLETQYF. The CDR3 nucleotides are TGTGCCAGCAGTGCCTCGACTAGCGGTTTAGAGACCCAGTACTTC. Drawing the rest from reference TRBV2 and TRBJ2-5, the complete variable domain is EPEVTQTPSHQVTQMGQEVILRCVPISNHLYFYWYRQILGQKVEFLVSFYNNEISEKSEIFDDQFSVERPDGSNFTLKIRSTKLEDSAMYFCASSASTSGLETQYFGPGTRLLVL.

The gene calls are TRBV7-2 and TRBJ1-4; D may be TRBD1 (6 bases). Trimming took off 5 bases at V and 6 bases at J, with 19 bases between the two ends. Looked up from germline, CDR1 is SGHTA and CDR2 is FQGNSA. The CDR3 is 16 residues long. The CDR3, as DNA: TGTGCCAGCAGCCGGGGAACAGGGTCGGGTGATGAAAAACTGTTTTTT. This sequence encodes CASSRGTGSGDEKLFF.

The chain uses TRBV27 and TRBJ2-3; 9 bases agree with TRBD2. The CDR3 sequence is 16 residues long. Germline CDR1 is MNHEY and CDR2 is SMNVEV (reference sequence). Trimming took 2 bases from V and 4 from J; bases not matched to a gene: 7. DNA of the CDR3: TGTGCCAGCAGTTTACTCTCGTCTAGCGGGGCAGATACGCAGTATTTT. Its translation: CASSLLSSSGADTQYF.

The chain recombines TRBV7-9 with TRBJ2-1; D may be TRBD2 (7 bases). V lost 4 bases and J 2 bases, leaving 18 bases between the germline ends. There are 17 residues in the CDR3. Germline V gene sequence: CDR1 SEHNR, CDR2 FQNEAQ (reference sequence). The CDR3 protein is CASSYPRGRGTYNEQFF. The CDR3 region has the DNA TGTGCCAGCAGCTACCCCCGGGGGCGGGGGACCTACAATGAGCAGTTCTTC.

This clone was recorded only once. The chain uses TRBV6-1 and TRBJ1-4; 7 bases map to TRBD1. In germline, CDR1 is MNHNS, CDR2 SASEGT. The CDR3 is made up of 14 amino acids. Unmatched junction bases numbered 3, after V lost 5 bases and J lost 3 bases. CDR3 region: CASSWDRANEKLFF. CDR3 sequence (DNA): TGTGCCAGCAGTTGGGACAGAGCTAATGAAAAACTGTTTTTT.

The V and J genes are TRBV11-2 and TRBJ2-3; D might be TRBD1 (5 bases). The V gene lost 0 bases and the J gene lost 0 bases, with 16 bases spanning the gap. Germline assignment: CDR1 SGHAT and CDR2 FQNNGV. The CDR3 extends over 18 amino acids. CDR3 nucleotides: TGTGCCAGCAGCTTAGACCCCCCGACAGTCCCTAGCACAGATACGCAGTATTTT. Translated: CASSLDPPTVPSTDTQYF. Using reference TRBV11-2 and TRBJ2-3 for the parts outside the CDR3, the full variable domain is EAGVAQSPRYKIIEKRQSVAFWCNPISGHATLYWYQQILGQGPKLLIQFQNNGVVDDSQLPKDRFSAERLKGVDSTLKIQPAKLEDSAVYLCASSLDPPTVPSTDTQYFGPGTRLTVL.

The gene calls are TRBV6-5 and TRBJ1-1; unclear D gene. The V end was cut by 2 bases, the J end by 3 bases, with 10 bases between. CDR3 length equals 14 residues. Germline assignment: CDR1 MNHEY and CDR2 SVGAGI. The CDR3 loop reads CASSYVQDYTEAFF. The CDR3, as DNA: TGTGCCAGCAGTTACGTCCAGGATTACACTGAAGCTTTCTTT.

V is TRBV28 and J is TRBJ1-2, with 7 bases aligning to TRBD1. The CDR3 runs 14 residues. In germline, CDR1 is MDHEN, CDR2 SYDVKM. Trimming took 4 bases from V and 4 from J; bases not matched to a gene: 6. The CDR3 loop reads CASSSARGSYGYTF. CDR3 DNA sequence: TGTGCCAGCAGTTCGGCCAGGGGGTCCTATGGCTACACCTTC.

The rearrangement links TRBV7-9 to TRBJ2-3; a possible D gene is TRBD2 (6 bases). This CDR3 spans 13 amino acids. Trimming shortened V by 10 bases and J by 2 bases, and 13 bases separated the two germline ends. CDR1 and CDR2 from the germline V gene are SEHNR and FQNEAQ (reference sequence). CDR3 coding DNA: TGTGCCATCGGAGGGCGAAACACAGATACGCAGTATTTT. It translates to CAIGGRNTDTQYF.

V gene TRBV4-2 combines with J gene TRBJ2-3; 13 bases map to TRBD2. Germline trimming cut 4 bases from V and 6 bases from J; bases unmatched to any gene: 4. Germline V CDR1 and CDR2: LGHNA, YNFKEQ. This CDR3 contains 15 residues. The CDR3 DNA sequence: TGTGCCAGCAGCCCCGGGACTAGCGGGGTTGATACGCAGTATTTT. Translated: CASSPGTSGVDTQYF.

This rearrangement joins TRBV6-5 to TRBJ2-3; TRBD2 agrees at 11 bases. Trimming removed 0 bases from V and 5 bases from J; junction bases left unmatched: 1. The CDR3 length is 15 residues. CDR1 and CDR2 (germline): MNHEY, SVGAGI. The chain's CDR3 is CASSYSGLAEDTQYF. The CDR3 nucleotides read TGTGCCAGCAGTTACTCGGGACTAGCGGAAGATACGCAGTATTTT.

The rearrangement links TRBV2 to TRBJ1-2, with 10 nucleotides matching TRBD1. The CDR3 totals 15 residues. Trimming took 3 bases from V and 7 from J; bases not matched to a gene: 8. Germline CDR1 and CDR2: SNHLY and FYNNEI. The DNA for the CDR3 is TGTGCCAGCAGTGAGCCGGACAGGGGGAGGTCTGGCTACACCTTC. As protein: CASSEPDRGRSGYTF. Full variable domain (missing parts from reference TRBV2 and TRBJ1-2): EPEVTQTPSHQVTQMGQEVILRCVPISNHLYFYWYRQILGQKVEFLVSFYNNEISEKSEIFDDQFSVERPDGSNFTLKIRSTKLEDSAMYFCASSEPDRGRSGYTFGSGTRLTVV.

The rearrangement joins TRBV2 to TRBJ1-2, with 7 bases lining up with TRBD1. CDR3 size: 14 residues. V shed 2 bases and J 3 bases; nucleotides not matched to a gene: 3. CDR1 and CDR2 (germline): SNHLY, FYNNEI. The CDR3 spells CASSEHDRDYGYTF. The DNA for the CDR3 is TGTGCCAGCAGTGAACACGACAGGGACTATGGCTACACCTTC.

V is TRBV6-1 and J is TRBJ1-2; 7 bases agree with TRBD1. The trim removed 6 bases at V and 7 bases at J, leaving 5 bases unmatched. In germline, CDR1 is MNHNS, CDR2 SASEGT. This CDR3 comprises 12 residues. DNA for the CDR3: TGTGCCAGCAGACCGACAGGGACTGGCTACACCTTC. Protein: CASRPTGTGYTF.

This chain joins TRBV5-1 and TRBJ2-3; weak D call: TRBD2 (5 bases). The germline V gene encodes CDR1 SGHRS and CDR2 YFSETQ. Trimming removed 3 bases at V and 0 bases at J, with 17 bases between. The CDR3 length is 17 residues. The CDR3 reads CASSWFGRGTSTDTQYF. The CDR3 bases are TGCGCCAGCAGCTGGTTTGGCCGGGGTACTAGCACAGATACGCAGTATTTT.

For this clone: The identical CDR3 is also encoded by other nucleotide sequences in the sample. The chain couples TRBV28 to TRBJ2-7; D remains unclear. The V and J ends lost 2 bases and 2 bases respectively, with 7 bases between them. In germline, CDR1 is MDHEN, CDR2 SYDVKM. There are 13 residues in the CDR3. CDR3: CASSLGLAYEQYF. The CDR3 DNA reads as TGTGCCAGCAGTTTAGGCCTAGCCTACGAGCAGTACTTC.

The chain joins TRBV19 to TRBJ2-7; TRBD1 agrees at 9 bases. This CDR3 has 14 residues. Germline V gives CDR1 LNHDA, CDR2 SQIVND (reference sequence). Unmatched junction bases numbered 2, after V lost 3 bases and J lost 2 bases. CDR3 sequence reads: CASSIGTGPYEQYF. CDR3 nucleotide sequence: TGTGCCAGTAGTATTGGGACAGGGCCCTACGAGCAGTACTTC.

This chain's CDR3 is CASAPTDLAGPWTWYF. CDR3 DNA sequence: TGCGCCAGCGCGCCTACGGACTTAGCGGGGCCTTGGACTTGGTACTTC. The chain links TRBV5-1 to TRBJ2-7; 8 positions agree with TRBD2. The length of the CDR3 is 16 residues. Looked up from germline, CDR1 is SGHRS and CDR2 is YFSETQ. Trimming removed 7 bases from V and 12 bases from J; junction bases left unmatched: 24.

The chain combines TRBV28 with TRBJ1-6; TRBD1 is a possible D gene (5 bases). V was clipped by 2 bases and J by 4 bases, with 12 bases between them. Germline V gives CDR1 MDHEN, CDR2 SYDVKM. The CDR3 totals 16 residues. The CDR3 sequence is CASSLGGTRYNSPLHF. DNA of the CDR3: TGTGCCAGCAGTTTAGGCGGGACTCGTTATAATTCACCCCTCCACTTT.